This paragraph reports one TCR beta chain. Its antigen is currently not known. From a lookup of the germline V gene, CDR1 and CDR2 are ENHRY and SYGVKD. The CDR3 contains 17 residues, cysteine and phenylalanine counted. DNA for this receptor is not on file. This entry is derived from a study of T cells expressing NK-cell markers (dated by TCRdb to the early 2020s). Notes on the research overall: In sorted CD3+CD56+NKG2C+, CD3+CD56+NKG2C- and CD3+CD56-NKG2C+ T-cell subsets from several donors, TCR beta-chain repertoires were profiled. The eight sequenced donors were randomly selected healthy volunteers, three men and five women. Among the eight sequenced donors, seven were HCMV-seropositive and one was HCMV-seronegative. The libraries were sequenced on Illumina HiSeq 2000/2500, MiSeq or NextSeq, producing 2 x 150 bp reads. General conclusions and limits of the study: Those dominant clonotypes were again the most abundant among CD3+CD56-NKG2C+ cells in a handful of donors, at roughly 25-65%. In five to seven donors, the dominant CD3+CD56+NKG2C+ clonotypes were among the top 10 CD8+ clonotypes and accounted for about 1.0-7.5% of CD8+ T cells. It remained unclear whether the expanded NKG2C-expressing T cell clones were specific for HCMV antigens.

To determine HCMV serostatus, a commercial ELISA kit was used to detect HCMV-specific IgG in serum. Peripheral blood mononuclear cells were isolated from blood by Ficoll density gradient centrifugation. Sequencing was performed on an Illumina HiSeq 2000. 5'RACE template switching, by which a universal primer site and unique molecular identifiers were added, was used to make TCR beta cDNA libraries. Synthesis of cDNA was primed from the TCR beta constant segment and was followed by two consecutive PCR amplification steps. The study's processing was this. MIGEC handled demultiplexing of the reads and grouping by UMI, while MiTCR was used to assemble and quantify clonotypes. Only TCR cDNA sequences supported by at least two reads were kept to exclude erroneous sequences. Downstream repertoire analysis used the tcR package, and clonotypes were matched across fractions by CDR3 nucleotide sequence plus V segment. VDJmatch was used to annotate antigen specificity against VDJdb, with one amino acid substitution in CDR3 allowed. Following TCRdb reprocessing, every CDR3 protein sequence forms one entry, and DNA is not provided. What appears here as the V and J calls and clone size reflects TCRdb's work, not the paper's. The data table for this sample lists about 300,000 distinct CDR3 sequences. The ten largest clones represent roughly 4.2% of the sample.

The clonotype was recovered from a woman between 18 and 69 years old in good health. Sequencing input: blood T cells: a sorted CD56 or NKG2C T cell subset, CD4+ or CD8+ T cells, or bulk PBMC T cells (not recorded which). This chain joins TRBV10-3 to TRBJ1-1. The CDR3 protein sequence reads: CAISESTREGVNTEAFF.